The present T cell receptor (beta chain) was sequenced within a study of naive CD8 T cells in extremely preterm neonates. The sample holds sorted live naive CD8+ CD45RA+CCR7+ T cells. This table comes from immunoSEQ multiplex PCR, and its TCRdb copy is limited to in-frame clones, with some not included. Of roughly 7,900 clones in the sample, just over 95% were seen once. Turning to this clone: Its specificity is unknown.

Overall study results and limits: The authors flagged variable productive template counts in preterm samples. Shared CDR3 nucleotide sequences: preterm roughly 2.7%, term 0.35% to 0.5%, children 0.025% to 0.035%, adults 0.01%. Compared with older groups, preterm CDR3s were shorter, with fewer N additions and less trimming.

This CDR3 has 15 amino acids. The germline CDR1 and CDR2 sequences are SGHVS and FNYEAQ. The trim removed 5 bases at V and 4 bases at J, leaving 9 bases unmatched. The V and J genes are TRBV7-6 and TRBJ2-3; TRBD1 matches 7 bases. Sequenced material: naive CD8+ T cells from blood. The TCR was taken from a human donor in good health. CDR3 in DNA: TGTGCCAGCAGCACGCGCACAGGGGTGGCAGATACGCAGTATTTT. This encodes CASSTRTGVADTQYF.